The present entry profiles one T cell receptor (beta chain) with its context. The data were obtained in a study of radiotherapy plus CTLA-4 blockade in lung cancer. Assay used: immunoSEQ multiplex PCR; TCRdb lists only in-frame clones, some missing. The table lists roughly 77,000 clones, roughly 70% of them singletons, with over 9% in the top ten. The CDR3 is made up of 15 amino acids. The germline CDR1 and CDR2 sequences are MNHEY and SVGAGI. V dropped 0 bases and J dropped 0 bases, with 9 bases sitting between them. The source material was peripheral blood, sampled from a patient treated with radiotherapy plus ipilimumab. The J gene is TRBJ2-7, the V gene TRBV6-5; D ambiguous. This TCR derives from a human donor with non-small cell lung cancer whose response to radiotherapy plus ipilimumab could not be evaluated. Here the CDR3 reads CASSYSRFYSYEQYF. In DNA, the CDR3 is TGTGCCAGCAGTTACTCGAGGTTTTACTCCTACGAGCAGTACTTC.